The entry below gives a single T cell receptor beta chain sequence along with its context. Its antigen is currently not known. No base quality information exists; no much larger clone differs at one position. This entry belongs to a study of T cells in tumors after PD-1 blockade (dated by TCRdb to the late 2010s). For the wider study: Prior checkpoint blockade, systemic immunosuppressant use, and recent radiotherapy or other anti-cancer therapy within 4 weeks were grounds for patient exclusion. On average, peripheral blood samples yielded roughly 39,000 unique clonotypes and some 110,000 TCR templates (range roughly 24,000-290,000). A subset of patients also received ongoing daily vismodegib 150 mg during anti-PD-1 treatment. RECIST version 1.1 was used to assess clinical response. Patients were treated with either pembrolizumab 200 mg every 3 weeks or cemiplimab 350 mg every 2 weeks. Using site-matched tumors from BCC or SCC patients sampled before and after anti-PD-1 therapy, the study carried out paired single-cell RNA and TCR sequencing. To compare clonotypes in blood versus tumor, bulk TCR sequencing was run on 10 peripheral blood samples drawn from several patients.

Paper-wide results and their limitations: Around 44% of tumor TCR clonotypes were found in blood, and some novel exhausted tumor clones appeared in pre-treatment blood, suggesting peripheral recruitment. Where the novel T cell clones came from was not determined, and possible sources could include lymphoid organs or rare unexpanded clones inside the tumor or in the tumor periphery.

The meaning of the sample's time point label: before anti-PD-1 therapy. Genomic DNA extracted from tumor biopsies or peripheral blood was used for bulk TCRbeta sequencing, with input ranging from about 616 ng to 6,500 ng. Histologically proven advanced or metastatic basal or squamous cell carcinoma was present in all patients, all of whom were poor candidates for surgical resection. The basal cell carcinoma cohort comprised some ten patients, of whom 8 or 9 had bulk tumor TCR sequencing. Deep TCRbeta sequencing was performed with the immunoSEQ platform. Under the source paper's analysis protocol: Only productive rearrangements were exported from the immunoSEQ Analyzer for downstream analysis. T cell phenotypes were assigned to bulk TCRbeta clonotypes by matching the clonotypes to single-cell RNA+TCR-seq clones with the same TCRbeta sequence. Clone enrichment in tumor was computed as tumor frequency divided by PBMC frequency from bulk TCR sequencing. GLIPH was used to group TCRs into specificity groups, clusters of distinct TCRs likely recognizing common antigens via shared CDR3 motifs. What TCRdb holds here is the immuneACCESS table cut down to in-frame rearrangements. Part of the clones is not present; checked against another copy, under half of the missing clones reflect an unresolved V gene, and the others are unexplained. V and J calls and clone size are given by that table; D and trimming were obtained from the DNA. The sample table contains 55,000 to 70,000 clones; only one count was recorded for around four fifths of them. The ten largest clones capture 13% of the sample.

The origin of this receptor is a human donor with basal cell carcinoma. Sequencing was performed on PBMCs, taken before anti-PD-1 treatment.

The nucleotides are TGTGCCAGCAGTTATGGACGGGGGGGCCTCGAGACCCAGTACTTC. This codes for CASSYGRGGLETQYF. Here the chain combines TRBV6-6 and TRBJ2-5, and 8 bases in between align with TRBD2. V is cut back by 3 bases and J by 5 bases, with 8 bases in the junction unmatched. Looking up the germline V gene (reference sequence) yields CDR1 MNHNY and CDR2 SVGAGI. From the cysteine up to the phenylalanine, the CDR3 has a length of 15 residues. Kept here is only the CDR3 DNA, which spans 45 bases and is read in frame from base 1.